The clone carrying this T cell receptor (beta chain) was found a few times. Clinical symptoms, serum thyroxine, TRAb, thyroid ultrasound and orbital computed tomography formed the basis of diagnosis. These data originate in a study of Graves' ophthalmopathy and Graves' hyperthyroidism. At the level of the study: Stable hyperthyroidism referred to disease that showed no ophthalmopathy within 18 months of follow-up.

The germline V gene encodes CDR1 MDHEN and CDR2 SYDVKM. The V gene end was trimmed by 3 bases and the J gene end by 6 bases; junction bases not matched to a gene: 7. The CDR3 has 15 residues. The study amplified TCR beta CDR3 regions using RNA transcripts. Investigators did first-round RT-PCR with HTBI primers, then second-round multiplex PCR. MiXCR, applied by TCRdb to the multiplex PCR reads, yields one record per CDR3 protein. The sample lists about 550,000 distinct CDR3 sequences; less than 40% were seen once. The specimen sequenced was peripheral blood or thyroid tissue (not recorded which). This sequence was found in an adult man with Graves' hyperthyroidism. This rearrangement joins TRBV28 to TRBJ2-7, with TRBD2 identical over 11 bases. The CDR3 is CASSLQQLAGVEQYF. CDR3 DNA sequence: TGTGCCAGCAGTTTGCAACAACTAGCGGGGGTCGAGCAGTACTTC.